These 9 T cell receptor beta chains were sequenced from one sample in a study of shared clonotypes between healthy human individuals. Naive CD8 populations comprised CD45RO-negative cells positively selected for CCR7, excluding terminally differentiated effector memory CD45RA+ cells. Some clones are missing from TCRdb's copy, which holds only in-frame ones; the method was immunoSEQ multiplex PCR. The data hold about 2 million clones, with approximately 94% observed a single time. Input material: naive CD8+ T cells sorted from blood. All receptors come from a man between 18 and 29 years old in good health.

This clone was recorded only once. The chain links TRBV27 to TRBJ2-7, with 7 bases matching TRBD2. Germline V gene sequence: CDR1 MNHEY, CDR2 SMNVEV (reference sequence). This CDR3 spans 13 amino acids. V lost 6 bases, J lost 5 bases, and 7 bases stayed unmatched. This chain's CDR3 is CASSSWGRDEQYF. The CDR3 bases are TGTGCCAGCAGCTCCTGGGGGAGGGACGAGCAGTACTTC.

The CDR3 sequence is CSVVDRHSNYGYTF. The DNA of the CDR3 is TGCAGCGTCGTTGACAGGCATTCTAACTATGGCTACACCTTC. The chain employs TRBV29-1 and TRBJ1-2, with a possible D match to TRBD1 (6 bases). The CDR3 has 14 amino acids. V lost 6 bases and J 0 bases, leaving 14 bases between the germline ends. Germline CDR1 is SQVTM and CDR2 is ANQGSEA.

The chain links TRBV5-4 to TRBJ2-5, with D possibly TRBD1 on 7 matching bases. Trimming stripped 2 bases from V and 5 bases from J, with 22 bases between. The CDR3 covers 17 residues. CDR1 is SGHNT and CDR2 is YYREEE in the germline V gene (reference sequence). The CDR3 sequence: CASSFFYQTGEAETQYF. In DNA form, the CDR3 reads TGTGCCAGCAGCTTTTTTTACCAAACAGGGGAGGCGGAGACCCAGTACTTC.

Points on this clone: The same CDR3 also results from other DNA sequences found in this sample. This rearrangement joins TRBV2 to TRBJ1-1; a weak D match, TRBD1 (5 bases). Trimming cost V 4 bases and J 1 base, with 7 bases left between them. The CDR3 extends over 13 amino acids. CDR1 is SNHLY, CDR2 FYNNEI, per germline. The CDR3 region is CASSGGENTEAFF. CDR3 in DNA: TGTGCCAGCAGTGGGGGGGAGAACACTGAAGCTTTCTTT.

This clone was observed a single time. The rearrangement links TRBV10-3 to TRBJ2-7; D is possibly TRBD2 (5 bases). The CDR3 is made up of 13 amino acids. V lost 3 bases to trimming and J lost 2 bases, with 8 bases between them. Per the germline V gene, CDR1 is ENHRY and CDR2 is SYGVKD. The CDR3 DNA follows: TGTGCCATCAGTGACGAGGGTGCCTACGAGCAGTACTTC. The encoded protein is CAISDEGAYEQYF.

V is TRBV2 and J is TRBJ2-5; TRBD1 might be the D (6 bases). Germline lookup yields CDR1 SNHLY and CDR2 FYNNEI. Deletions cut 1 base from V and 8 bases from J, with 17 bases between. CDR3 size: 15 residues. CDR3 DNA: TGTGCCAGCAGTGAAGAGCTAGGGACACCTGTAACCCAGTACTTC. Translation: CASSEELGTPVTQYF. Complete variable domain (other parts from reference TRBV2 and TRBJ2-5): EPEVTQTPSHQVTQMGQEVILRCVPISNHLYFYWYRQILGQKVEFLVSFYNNEISEKSEIFDDQFSVERPDGSNFTLKIRSTKLEDSAMYFCASSEELGTPVTQYFGPGTRLLVL.

CDR3 sequence: CASSLKMTGLNYGYTF. The CDR3 nucleotides are TGCGCCAGCAGCCTTAAAATGACAGGGCTGAACTATGGCTACACCTTC. The chain uses TRBV4-1 and TRBJ1-2, with 7 bases fitting TRBD1. This CDR3 region has 16 residues. Looked up from germline, CDR1 is MGHRA and CDR2 is YSYEKL. The V segment lost 4 bases and the J segment 2 bases; nucleotides outside the gene matches: 10.

V usage is TRBV19 and J usage is TRBJ2-1, with TRBD2 as a possible D gene (6 bases). V lost 1 base to trimming and J lost 8 bases, with 12 bases between them. The CDR3 is made up of 14 amino acids. The germline CDR1 and CDR2 sequences are LNHDA and SQIVND (reference sequence). CDR3 DNA sequence: TGTGCCAGTAGTATAGTTGGGGGGTACGATGAGCAGTTCTTC. Encoded protein: CASSIVGGYDEQFF.

The V and J genes are TRBV13 and TRBJ1-2, with D unclear. Trimming shortened V by 2 bases and J by 2 bases, and 15 bases separated the two germline ends. The CDR3 runs to 16 residues. Germline V CDR1 and CDR2: PRHDT, FYEKMQ (reference sequence). CDR3 sequence (DNA): TGTGCCAGCAGCTTACGTCCGCCAGAAAGCAACTATGGCTACACCTTC. Its protein is CASSLRPPESNYGYTF.